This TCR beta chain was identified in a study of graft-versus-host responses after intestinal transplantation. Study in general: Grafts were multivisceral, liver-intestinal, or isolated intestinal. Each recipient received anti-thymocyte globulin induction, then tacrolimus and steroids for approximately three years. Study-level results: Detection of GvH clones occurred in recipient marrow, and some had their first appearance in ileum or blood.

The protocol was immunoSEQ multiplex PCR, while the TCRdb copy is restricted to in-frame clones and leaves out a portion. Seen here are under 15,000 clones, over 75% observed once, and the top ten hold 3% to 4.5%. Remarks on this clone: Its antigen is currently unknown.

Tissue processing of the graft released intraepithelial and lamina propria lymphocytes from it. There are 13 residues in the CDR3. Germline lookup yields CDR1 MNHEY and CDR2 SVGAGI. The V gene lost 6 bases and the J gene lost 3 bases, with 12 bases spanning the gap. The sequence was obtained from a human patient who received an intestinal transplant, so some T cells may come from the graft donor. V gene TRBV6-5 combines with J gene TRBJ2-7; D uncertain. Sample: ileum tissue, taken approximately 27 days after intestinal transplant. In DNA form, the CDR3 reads TGTGCCAGCAGCCTAGGAATCCGCTACGAGCAGTACTTC. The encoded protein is CASSLGIRYEQYF.